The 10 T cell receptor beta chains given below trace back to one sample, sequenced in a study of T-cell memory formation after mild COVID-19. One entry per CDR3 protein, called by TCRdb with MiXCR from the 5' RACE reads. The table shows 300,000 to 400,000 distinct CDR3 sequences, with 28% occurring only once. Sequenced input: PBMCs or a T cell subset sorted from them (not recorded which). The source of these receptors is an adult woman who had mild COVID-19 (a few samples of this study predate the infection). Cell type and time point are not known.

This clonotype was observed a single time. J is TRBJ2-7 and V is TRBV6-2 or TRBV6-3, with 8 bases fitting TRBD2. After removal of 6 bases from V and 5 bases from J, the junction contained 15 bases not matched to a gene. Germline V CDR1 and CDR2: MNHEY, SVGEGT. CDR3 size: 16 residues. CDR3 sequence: CASSTDFQREYHEQYF. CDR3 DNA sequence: TGTGCCAGCAGCACCGATTTTCAGCGGGAGTATCACGAGCAGTACTTC.

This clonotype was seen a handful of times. The CDR3 protein is CASSVRGYNEQFF. The CDR3 DNA follows: TGTGCCAGCAGCGTACGCGGATACAATGAGCAGTTCTTC. This chain uses TRBV5-4 with TRBJ2-1, with D hard to call. The CDR3 totals 13 residues. Germline V gene sequence: CDR1 SGHNT, CDR2 YYREEE (reference sequence). V lost 4 bases and J 4 bases, leaving 9 bases between the germline ends.

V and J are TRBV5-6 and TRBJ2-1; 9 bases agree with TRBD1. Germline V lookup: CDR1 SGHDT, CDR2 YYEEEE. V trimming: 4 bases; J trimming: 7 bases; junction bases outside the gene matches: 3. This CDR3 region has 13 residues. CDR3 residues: CASSRDRENEQFF. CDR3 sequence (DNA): TGTGCCAGCAGCCGGGACAGGGAAAATGAGCAGTTCTTC. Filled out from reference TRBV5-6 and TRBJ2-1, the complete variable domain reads DAGVTQSPTHLIKTRGQQVTLRCSPKSGHDTVSWYQQALGQGPQFIFQYYEEEERQRGNFPDRFSGHQFPNYSSELNVNALLLGDSALYLCASSRDRENEQFFGPGTRLTVL.

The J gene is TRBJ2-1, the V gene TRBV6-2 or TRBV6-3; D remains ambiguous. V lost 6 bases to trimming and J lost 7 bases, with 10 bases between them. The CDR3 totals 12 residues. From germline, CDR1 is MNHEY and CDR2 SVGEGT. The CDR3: CASRPDNNEQFF. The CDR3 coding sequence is TGTGCCAGCAGACCCGACAATAATGAGCAGTTCTTC.

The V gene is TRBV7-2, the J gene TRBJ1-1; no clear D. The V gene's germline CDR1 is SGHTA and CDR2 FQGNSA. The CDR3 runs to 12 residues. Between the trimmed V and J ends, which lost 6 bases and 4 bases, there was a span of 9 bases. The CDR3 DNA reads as TGTGCCAGCAGACGACGAGGCACTGAAGCTTTCTTT. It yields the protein CASRRRGTEAFF.

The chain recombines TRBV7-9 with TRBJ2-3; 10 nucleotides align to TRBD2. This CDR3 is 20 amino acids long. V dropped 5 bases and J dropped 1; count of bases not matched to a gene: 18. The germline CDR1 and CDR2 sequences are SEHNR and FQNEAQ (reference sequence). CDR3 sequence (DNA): TGTGCCAGCAGCACTTCGGGGACTAGCGTAAGGGGAATGGGCACAGATACGCAGTATTTT. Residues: CASSTSGTSVRGMGTDTQYF.

The CDR3 reads CAWGRNTEAFF. The CDR3 nucleotides are TGTGCCTGGGGGAGGAACACTGAAGCTTTCTTT. The rearrangement uses TRBV30 and TRBJ1-1; D not resolved. Between the trimmed V and J ends, which lost 5 bases and 1 base, there was a span of 5 bases. CDR1 GTSNPN and CDR2 SVGIG come from the germline V gene (reference sequence). The CDR3 runs to 11 residues.

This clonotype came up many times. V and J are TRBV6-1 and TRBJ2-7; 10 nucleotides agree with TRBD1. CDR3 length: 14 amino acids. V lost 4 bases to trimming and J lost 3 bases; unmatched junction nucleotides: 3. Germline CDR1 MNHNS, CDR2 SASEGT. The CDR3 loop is CASSVGQGDYEQYF. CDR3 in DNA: TGTGCCAGCAGTGTCGGACAGGGGGACTACGAGCAGTACTTC.

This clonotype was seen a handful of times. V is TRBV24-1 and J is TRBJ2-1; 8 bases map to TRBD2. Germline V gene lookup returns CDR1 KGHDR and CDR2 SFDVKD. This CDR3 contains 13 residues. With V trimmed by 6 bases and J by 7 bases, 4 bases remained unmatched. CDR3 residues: CATSPPGGNEQFF. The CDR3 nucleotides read TGTGCCACCAGTCCTCCGGGGGGGAATGAGCAGTTCTTC.

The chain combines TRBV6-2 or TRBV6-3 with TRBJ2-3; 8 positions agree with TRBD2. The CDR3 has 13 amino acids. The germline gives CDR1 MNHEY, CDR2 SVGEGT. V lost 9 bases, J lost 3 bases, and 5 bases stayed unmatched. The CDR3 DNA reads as TGTGCCAGGGCAGCGGGAGAAACAGATACGCAGTATTTT. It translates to CARAAGETDTQYF.